Given below is one TCR beta chain in context. The antigen remains unidentified. This specimen comes from a study of cytomegalovirus exposure and HLA in healthy donors. Study-wide results and caveats: TCR beta chains associated with HLA were, in a later analysis, more clonally expanded than equally common others. In an earlier analysis, most TCR beta V segments were productive about 87% or about 30% of the time.

Per germline, CDR1 LGHNA and CDR2 YNFKEQ. This CDR3 has 15 residues. Trimming removed 8 bases from V and 4 bases from J; junction bases left unmatched: 11. Primers included in the PCR were 60 Vbeta and 13 Jbeta primers. The assay was immunoSEQ multiplex PCR, and TCRdb's table has in-frame clones only and misses some. This sample has hundreds of thousands of clones, with less than 80% found just once. The chain is built from TRBV4-2 and TRBJ2-5, with 9 bases lining up with TRBD1. The sample comprised PBMCs. The sequence came from a girl aged 2 to 10 in good health and CMV-seronegative. CDR3 in amino acids: CASGLGRGQGETQYF. The CDR3 coding sequence is TGTGCCAGCGGCCTAGGGAGGGGACAGGGAGAGACCCAGTACTTC.